This T cell receptor (beta chain) comes out of a study of control samples from healthy donors and cancer patients. After removal of 5 bases from V and 0 bases from J, the junction contained 4 bases not matched to a gene. Germline CDR1 is SGHRS and CDR2 is YFSETQ. This CDR3 is built from 16 residues. Profiled with immunoSEQ multiplex PCR; TCRdb holds only in-frame clones, not every one. The table shows just over 20,000 clones, with roughly 84% occurring only once. This chain links TRBV5-1 with TRBJ2-2; 10 bases align to TRBD1. The receptor comes from a man in his sixties with colorectal cancer. Sequenced: PBMCs. This CDR3 reads CASSATGGANTGELFF. The CDR3 region has the DNA TGCGCCAGCAGTGCGACAGGGGGCGCGAACACCGGGGAGCTGTTTTTT.